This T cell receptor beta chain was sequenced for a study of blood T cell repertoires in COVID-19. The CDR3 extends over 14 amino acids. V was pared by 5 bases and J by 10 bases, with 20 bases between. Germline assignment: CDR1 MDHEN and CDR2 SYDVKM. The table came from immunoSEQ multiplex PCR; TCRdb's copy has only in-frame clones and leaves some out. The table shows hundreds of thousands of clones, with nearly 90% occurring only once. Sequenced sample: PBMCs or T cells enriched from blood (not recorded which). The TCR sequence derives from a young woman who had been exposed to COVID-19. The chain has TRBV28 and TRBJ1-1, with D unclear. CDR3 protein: CASSEIQIAWRAFF. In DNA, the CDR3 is TGTGCCAGCAGTGAGATCCAGATCGCCTGGAGAGCTTTCTTT.